The 15 T cell receptor beta chains below all came from one sample that was sequenced in a study of blood T cells in healthy people across ages. Primed by a sample-barcoded 5' primer and a J-beta primer mix, a second PCR proceeded for 7 to 11 cycles. TCRdb used MiXCR to reprocess the 5' RACE reads, holding one entry per CDR3 protein. The top ten clones hold 15% to 20% of a sample with about 1 million distinct CDR3 sequences, 35% to 55% of them seen once. Material for sequencing was blood. These receptors all come from a woman in her fifties or sixties in good health.

Details on this clonotype: Lacking the conserved final phenylalanine or tryptophan, this CDR3 likely reflects a read error. The V gene is TRBV20-1, the J gene TRBJ2-4, with D uncertain. This CDR3 is built from 15 residues. V gave up 6 bases and J gave up 1 base, with 16 bases separating them. Germline CDR1 is DFQATT and CDR2 is SNEGSKA (reference sequence). CDR3 DNA: TGCAGTGCCAGCCCGAGCTCTGGGGCCAAAAACATTCAGTACTTA. Translating it yields CSASPSSGAKNIQYL.

The rearrangement joins TRBV28 to TRBJ2-4; 9 bases are shared with TRBD2. V was clipped by 6 bases and J by 8 bases; unmatched bases: 8. From germline, CDR1 is MDHEN and CDR2 SYDVKM. The CDR3 runs 14 residues. CDR3 protein: CASSLTAGGDIQYF. The CDR3, as DNA: TGTGCCAGCAGCCTTACGGCGGGAGGGGACATTCAGTACTTC.

The sample holds a few counts of this clonotype. This chain joins TRBV2 and TRBJ2-1, with 15 positions matching TRBD2. This CDR3 is built from 14 residues. Trimming removed 8 bases from V and 9 bases from J; junction bases left unmatched: 5. Per the germline V gene, CDR1 is SNHLY and CDR2 is FYNNEI. Written as DNA, the CDR3 is TGTGCCAGCCGACCGGGACTAGCGGGAGGTGAGCAGTTCTTC. It encodes CASRPGLAGGEQFF.

The genes are TRBV6-5 and TRBJ2-5; the D gene is possibly TRBD1 (5 bases). The germline V gene encodes CDR1 MNHEY and CDR2 SVGAGI. The CDR3 has 18 residues. V lost 2 bases and J 2 bases, leaving 21 bases between the germline ends. CDR3 protein: CASSYPRQKKQVQETQYF. The CDR3 DNA reads as TGTGCCAGCAGTTACCCTAGACAAAAAAAACAGGTGCAAGAGACCCAGTACTTC.

This clonotype was counted a few times. This chain uses TRBV7-8 with TRBJ2-1; TRBD2 matches 7 bases. This CDR3 comprises 12 residues. The V segment lost 5 bases and the J segment 7 bases; nucleotides outside the gene matches: 2. Germline V gives CDR1 SGHVS, CDR2 FQNEAQ. This CDR3 is CASSVLANEQFF. The DNA for the CDR3 is TGTGCCAGCAGCGTACTAGCGAATGAGCAGTTCTTC.

The gene calls are TRBV29-1 and TRBJ2-1, with TRBD1 matching 11 bases. The V gene's germline CDR1 is SQVTM and CDR2 ANQGSEA. This CDR3 has 16 residues. Germline trimming cut 7 bases from V and 9 bases from J; bases unmatched to any gene: 17. CDR3 protein: CSGTHPNGQGAVEQFF. CDR3 DNA sequence: TGCAGCGGTACCCACCCTAACGGACAGGGGGCTGTTGAGCAGTTCTTC.

This clonotype has more than one count but fewer than ten. J is TRBJ2-5 and V is TRBV7-2; D ambiguous. Germline values: CDR1 SGHTA, CDR2 FQGNSA. The V and J ends lost 3 bases and 5 bases respectively, with 10 bases between them. The CDR3 is 13 amino acids. The CDR3 here is CASSFAPRETQYF. The CDR3 bases are TGTGCCAGCAGCTTCGCTCCGAGGGAGACCCAGTACTTC.

The V gene is TRBV7-9, the J gene TRBJ1-6; TRBD1 might be the D (5 bases). Trimming took 5 bases from V and 7 from J, leaving 9 bases between them. This CDR3 spans 13 amino acids. The germline V gene encodes CDR1 SEHNR and CDR2 FQNEAQ (reference sequence). The CDR3 bases are TGTGCCAGCAGCCCATGGGACAATTCACCCCTCCACTTT. Its translation is CASSPWDNSPLHF.

This clonotype was seen a handful of times. The chain combines TRBV20-1 with TRBJ2-3, with 13 nucleotides matching TRBD2. Germline lookup yields CDR1 DFQATT and CDR2 SNEGSKA (reference sequence). V lost 2 bases, J lost 7 bases, and 6 bases stayed unmatched. The CDR3 is 15 amino acids. CDR3 loop: CSARQLAGGLNTQYF. The CDR3 nucleotides read TGCAGTGCTAGACAACTAGCGGGAGGGTTGAATACGCAGTATTTT.

This clonotype occurred many times. This chain uses TRBV5-1 with TRBJ2-3; 10 bases fit TRBD2. Germline values: CDR1 SGHRS, CDR2 YFSETQ. V trimming: 0 bases; J trimming: 6 bases; junction bases outside the gene matches: 4. The CDR3 has 15 amino acids. The CDR3 protein is CASSLEREGRDTQYF. The CDR3 bases are TGCGCCAGCAGCTTGGAGCGGGAGGGCCGCGATACGCAGTATTTT.

V usage is TRBV6-5 and J usage is TRBJ1-1, with D perhaps TRBD1 (6 bases). In germline, CDR1 is MNHEY, CDR2 SVGAGI. The CDR3 runs to 16 residues. Trimming took off 4 bases at V and 3 bases at J, with 18 bases between the two ends. CDR3 protein: CASSSRTAKLYTEAFF. In nucleotides, the CDR3 is TGTGCCAGCAGTTCCCGGACAGCGAAATTATACACTGAAGCTTTCTTT.

This clonotype was counted between two and nine times. The chain links TRBV5-5 to TRBJ1-4; TRBD1 might be the D (5 bases). V lost 1 base and J 3 bases, leaving 10 bases between the germline ends. This CDR3 spans 15 amino acids. Germline CDR1 reads SGHKS; CDR2 reads YYEKEE (reference sequence). The CDR3 DNA follows: TGTGCCAGCAGCTTGTGGGGAGGGGCTAATGAAAAACTGTTTTTT. Translated, it gives CASSLWGGANEKLFF.

The gene calls are TRBV6-5 and TRBJ2-4; 8 nucleotides line up with TRBD2. After removal of 10 bases from V and 13 bases from J, the junction contained 21 bases not matched to a gene. Germline loops: CDR1 MNHEY, CDR2 SVGAGI. The CDR3 is 15 residues long. The CDR3: CAIGRAGAGDREQYF. CDR3 bases: TGTGCCATAGGACGAGCGGGAGCAGGGGATAGGGAGCAGTACTTC.

This clonotype was seen only a few times. The chain recombines TRBV29-1 with TRBJ2-3, with TRBD2 matching 9 bases. Per the germline V gene, CDR1 is SQVTM and CDR2 is ANQGSEA. This CDR3 has 11 residues. V trimming: 6 bases; J trimming: 6 bases; junction bases outside the gene matches: 1. CDR3 residues: CSVGTSDTQYF. The CDR3, as DNA: TGCAGCGTGGGGACTAGCGATACGCAGTATTTT.

This rearrangement joins TRBV9 to TRBJ2-1; D is unclear. CDR1 is SGDLS and CDR2 is YYNGEE in the germline V gene. The V end was cut by 0 bases, the J end by 0 bases, with 13 bases between. CDR3 length: 17 residues. This CDR3 is CASSVELRSRSYNEQFF. In DNA, the CDR3 is TGTGCCAGCAGCGTAGAACTGCGGAGCCGCTCCTACAATGAGCAGTTCTTC.